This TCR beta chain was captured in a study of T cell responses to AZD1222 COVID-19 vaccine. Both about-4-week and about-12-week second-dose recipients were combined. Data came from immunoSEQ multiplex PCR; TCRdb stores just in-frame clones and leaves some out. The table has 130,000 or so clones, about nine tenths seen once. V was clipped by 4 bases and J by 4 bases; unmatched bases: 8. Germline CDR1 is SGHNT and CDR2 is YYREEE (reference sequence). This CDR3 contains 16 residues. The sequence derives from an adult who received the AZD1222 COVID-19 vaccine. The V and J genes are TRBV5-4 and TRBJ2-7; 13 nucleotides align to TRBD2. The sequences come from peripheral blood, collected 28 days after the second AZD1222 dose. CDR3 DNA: TGTGCCAGCAGCCCGGGACTAGCGGGGTCCCTTTACGAGCAGTACTTC. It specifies CASSPGLAGSLYEQYF.